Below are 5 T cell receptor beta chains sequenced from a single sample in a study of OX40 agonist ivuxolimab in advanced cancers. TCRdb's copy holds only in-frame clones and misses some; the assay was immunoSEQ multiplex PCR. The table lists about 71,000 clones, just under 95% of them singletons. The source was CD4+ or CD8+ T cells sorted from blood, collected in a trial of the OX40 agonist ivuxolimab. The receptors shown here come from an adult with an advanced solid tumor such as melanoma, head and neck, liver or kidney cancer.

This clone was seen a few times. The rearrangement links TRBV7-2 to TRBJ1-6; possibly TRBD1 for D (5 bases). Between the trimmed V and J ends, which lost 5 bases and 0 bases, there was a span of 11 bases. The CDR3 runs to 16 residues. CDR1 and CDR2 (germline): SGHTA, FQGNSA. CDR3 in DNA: TGTGCCAGCAGCCCGCGACAGAGCTCCTATAATTCACCCCTCCACTTT. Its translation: CASSPRQSSYNSPLHF.

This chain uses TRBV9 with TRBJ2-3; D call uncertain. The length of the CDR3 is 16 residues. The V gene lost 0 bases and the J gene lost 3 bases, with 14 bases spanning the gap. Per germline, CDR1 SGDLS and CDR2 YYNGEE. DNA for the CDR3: TGTGCCAGCAGCGTAGTGGTAAACGGACGGACAGATACGCAGTATTTT. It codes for CASSVVVNGRTDTQYF.

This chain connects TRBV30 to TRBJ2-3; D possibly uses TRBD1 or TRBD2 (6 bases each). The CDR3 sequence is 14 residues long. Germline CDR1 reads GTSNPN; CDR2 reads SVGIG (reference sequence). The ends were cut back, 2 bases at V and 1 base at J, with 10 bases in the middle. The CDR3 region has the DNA TGTGCCTGGAGTTCGGGGGCTGGCACAGATACGCAGTATTTT. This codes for CAWSSGAGTDTQYF.

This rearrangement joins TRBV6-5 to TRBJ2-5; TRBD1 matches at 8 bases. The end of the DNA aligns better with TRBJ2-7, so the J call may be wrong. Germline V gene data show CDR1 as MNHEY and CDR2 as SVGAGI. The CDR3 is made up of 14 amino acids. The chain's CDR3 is CASSRTGRSYEQYF. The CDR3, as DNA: TGTGCCAGCAGTCGGACAGGGCGGTCCTACGAGCAGTACTTC.

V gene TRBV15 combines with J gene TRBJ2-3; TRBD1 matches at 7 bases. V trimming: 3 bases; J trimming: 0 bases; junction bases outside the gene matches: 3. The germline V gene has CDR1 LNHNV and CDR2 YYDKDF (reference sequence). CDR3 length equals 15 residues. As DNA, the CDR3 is TGTGCCACCAGCAGGAGGGACAGAAGCACAGATACGCAGTATTTT. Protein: CATSRRDRSTDTQYF.